Listed here are 15 T cell receptor beta chains from one sample, sequenced in a study of cytomegalovirus exposure and HLA in healthy donors. The assay was immunoSEQ multiplex PCR, and TCRdb's table has in-frame clones only and misses some. The profile shows under 200,000 clones, 85% to 90% of them singletons. Input material: PBMCs. The source of these receptors is a woman aged 18-29 years in good health and CMV-seropositive.

CDR3 in DNA: TGCGCCAGCAGCTTGTGGGGAGATAAAGAGACCCAGTACTTC. Translating gives CASSLWGDKETQYF. This sequence joins TRBV5-1 and TRBJ2-5; maybe TRBD2 (5 bases). The germline V gene has CDR1 SGHRS and CDR2 YFSETQ. V was cut by 1 base and J by 3 bases, with 10 bases left in between. CDR3 size: 14 residues. The full variable domain, completed using reference TRBV5-1 and TRBJ2-5, is KAGVTQTPRYLIKTRGQQVTLSCSPISGHRSVSWYQQTPGQGLQFLFEYFSETQRNKGNFPGRFSGRQFSNSRSEMNVSTLELGDSALYLCASSLWGDKETQYFGPGTRLLVL.

This sequence joins TRBV5-8 and TRBJ2-5, with 9 nucleotides matching TRBD1. The ends lost 4 bases at V and 4 bases at J; junction bases unmatched: 5. The CDR3 extends over 14 amino acids. Per germline, CDR1 SGHTS and CDR2 YDEGEE. DNA for the CDR3: TGTGCCAGCAGCCCGGACAGGGGTCGAGAGACCCAGTACTTC. Protein sequence: CASSPDRGRETQYF. The full variable domain, rest sourced from reference TRBV5-8 and TRBJ2-5, is EAGVTQSPTHLIKTRGQQATLRCSPISGHTSVYWYQQALGLGLQFLLWYDEGEERNRGNFPPRFSGRQFPNYSSELNVNALELEDSALYLCASSPDRGRETQYFGPGTRLLVL.

The chain employs TRBV30 and TRBJ2-1; TRBD2 is a possible D gene (6 bases). The length of the CDR3 is 13 residues. CDR1 is GTSNPN and CDR2 is SVGIG in the germline V gene (reference sequence). Trimming removed 2 bases at V and 6 bases at J, with 11 bases between. CDR3 nucleotide sequence: TGTGCCTGGAGTCGGGACTCACTCAATGAGCAGTTCTTC. This encodes CAWSRDSLNEQFF.

This chain joins TRBV11-1 and TRBJ1-2; maybe TRBD1 (5 bases). Germline CDR1 and CDR2: SGHAT and FQDESV (reference sequence). The V and J ends lost 3 bases and 0 bases respectively, with 8 bases between them. The CDR3 is 14 residues long. The CDR3 region has the DNA TGTGCCAGCAGCTTTGGGACTTCTAACTATGGCTACACCTTC. Protein sequence: CASSFGTSNYGYTF.

In nucleotides, the CDR3 is TGTGCCAGCAGTTTACCCGGACAAGCTTATGGCTACACCTTC. Its translation is CASSLPGQAYGYTF. The rearrangement joins TRBV28 to TRBJ1-2; D is perhaps TRBD1 (5 bases). Per germline, CDR1 MDHEN and CDR2 SYDVKM. The CDR3 has 14 amino acids. V shed 2 bases and J shed 5 bases, with 12 bases lying between them.

The rearrangement joins TRBV10-1 to TRBJ2-3; 14 positions agree with TRBD2. There are 18 residues in the CDR3. Germline CDR1 reads WNHNN; CDR2 reads SYGVQD (reference sequence). The V and J ends lost 6 bases and 1 base, in that order; junction bases with no gene match: 9. The CDR3 sequence is CASSPTSGRAWGTDTQYF. The DNA of the CDR3 is TGCGCCAGCAGCCCGACTAGCGGGAGGGCATGGGGCACAGATACGCAGTATTTT.

This clone was observed once. This sequence joins TRBV19 and TRBJ1-5, with 7 bases aligning to TRBD1. This CDR3 contains 15 residues. CDR1 and CDR2 (germline): LNHDA, SQIVND (reference sequence). The V segment lost 5 bases and the J segment 6 bases; nucleotides outside the gene matches: 10. The CDR3 DNA is TGTGCCAGTAGTCCCCCCCCAGGGGGGCTTCAGCCCCAGCATTTT. Protein product: CASSPPPGGLQPQHF.

This clone appeared a single time. The chain recombines TRBV6-1 with TRBJ1-4, with D unclear. CDR1 and CDR2 (germline): MNHNS, SASEGT. The CDR3 loop spans 15 amino acids. V was shortened by 4 bases and J by 6 bases, with 15 bases between the two germline ends. The CDR3 sequence: CASSGPTTRDEKLFF. CDR3 nucleotide sequence: TGTGCCAGCAGTGGGCCGACCACGAGGGATGAAAAACTGTTTTTT.

This clone was detected only a few times. The V call is TRBV19, the J call TRBJ1-2; TRBD1 matches 8 bases. The germline CDR1 and CDR2 sequences are LNHDA and SQIVND (reference sequence). This CDR3 is built from 12 residues. V lost 10 bases to trimming and J lost 8 bases; unmatched junction nucleotides: 9. As DNA, the CDR3 is TGTGCCACCACGGACAGGGCGGCCGGCTACACCTTC. Translated: CATTDRAAGYTF.

This clone was seen only once. The V call is TRBV30, the J call TRBJ2-1; possible D gene TRBD1, 6 bases. The CDR3 consists of 16 residues. Germline CDR1 reads GTSNPN; CDR2 reads SVGIG (reference sequence). V was cut by 0 bases and J by 4 bases, with 16 bases left in between. DNA for the CDR3: TGTGCCTGGAGTGTAGCACAGGGTGGTACGTACAATGAGCAGTTCTTC. Its protein product is CAWSVAQGGTYNEQFF.

The chain is built from TRBV4-1 and TRBJ1-1, with TRBD1 identical over 8 bases. The CDR3 has 13 amino acids. The germline CDR1 and CDR2 sequences are MGHRA and YSYEKL. J gave up 4 bases and V 6 bases, and 4 bases lay outside the gene matches. CDR3 bases: TGCGCCAGCAGTCCCGGGACAGGCACTGAAGCTTTCTTT. Amino acid sequence: CASSPGTGTEAFF.

The chain links TRBV27 to TRBJ1-5; 8 bases align to TRBD1. CDR1 is MNHEY, CDR2 SMNVEV, per germline (reference sequence). The CDR3 is 15 residues long. V gave up 6 bases and J gave up 4 bases; unmatched junction bases: 8. This CDR3 reads CASRSTGGRNQPQHF. CDR3 nucleotide sequence: TGTGCCAGCAGATCTACAGGGGGGCGGAATCAGCCCCAGCATTTT.

This clone has only a few counts. V and J are TRBV6-5 and TRBJ1-2, with TRBD1 identical over 7 bases. CDR1 is MNHEY, CDR2 SVGAGI, per germline. The CDR3 is 13 amino acids. Trimming cost V 6 bases and J 6 bases; bases outside gene matches: 7. CDR3 sequence: CASRLQGSDGYTF. The CDR3 DNA reads as TGTGCCAGCAGGCTACAGGGGTCGGATGGCTACACCTTC.

The chain employs TRBV5-1 and TRBJ1-2; D ambiguous. Trimming pared 4 bases from V and 4 bases from J, leaving 14 bases between. Germline lookup yields CDR1 SGHRS and CDR2 YFSETQ. The length of the CDR3 is 14 residues. The CDR3 loop is CASSPPEALYGYTF. CDR3 sequence (DNA): TGCGCCAGCAGCCCCCCAGAGGCCCTCTATGGCTACACCTTC.

The CDR3 DNA follows: TGTGCCAGTAGTTGGGGACAGGGGCCACTGGGGCGGCAGTACTTC. Amino acids: CASSWGQGPLGRQYF. The V call is TRBV19, the J call TRBJ2-7, with 10 nucleotides matching TRBD1. CDR1 is LNHDA, CDR2 SQIVND, per germline (reference sequence). The CDR3 runs to 15 residues. The ends lost 5 bases at V and 9 bases at J; junction bases unmatched: 13.